A selection of T cell receptor beta chains follows, all from one sample in a study of graft-versus-host responses after intestinal transplantation. Using immunoSEQ multiplex PCR, the repertoire was profiled, and TCRdb retains in-frame clones only, with some absent. The data show 85,000 to 90,000 clones, 90% seen once. Their antigen targets remain unknown. Sequenced here: unstimulated CD4+ T cells sorted from spleen or lymph node cells, sampled before intestinal transplant. These receptors came from a human donor who received an intestinal transplant. Both conserved end residues are part of each CDR3. The order of the fields is clone size, D gene, J gene, V gene, CDR3 protein, CDR3 DNA. The D gene is left open where the match is weak. A row's size may be missing; if present it is once, few, many or a size class.

.,TRBD2,TRBJ2-3,TRBV5-4,CASSTGLATDTQYF,TGTGCCAGCAGCACAGGACTAGCGACAGATACGCAGTATTTT
.,TRBD1,TRBJ1-5,TRBV4-1,CASSQGGQGPYGPQHF,TGCGCCAGCAGCCAAGGGGGACAGGGACCCTATGGGCCCCAGCATTTT
.,TRBD1,TRBJ1-3,TRBV11-2,CASSHRTGPSGNTIYF,TGTGCCAGCAGCCACCGGACAGGTCCCTCTGGAAACACCATATATTTT
.,TRBD1,TRBJ1-1,TRBV6-6,CASSYSTGGPEAFF,TGTGCCAGCAGTTACTCGACAGGGGGTCCTGAAGCTTTCTTT
once,.,TRBJ1-1,TRBV14,CASSQRTANMNTEAFF,TGTGCCAGCAGTCAAAGGACAGCTAACATGAACACTGAAGCTTTCTTT
.,.,TRBJ2-5,TRBV5-1,CASSPRATQETQYF,TGCGCCAGCAGCCCCAGGGCTACCCAAGAGACCCAGTACTTC
.,.,TRBJ2-7,TRBV6-5,CASSTQGHSYEQYF,TGTGCCAGCAGTACTCAGGGACACTCCTACGAGCAGTACTTC
.,TRBD1,TRBJ1-4,TRBV18,CASSLDRAVSTNEKLFF,TGTGCCAGCTCACTGGACAGGGCTGTGTCGACTAATGAAAAACTGTTTTTT
.,.,TRBJ2-2,TRBV7-2,CASSLMGQIRTGELFF,TGTGCCAGCAGCCTTATGGGCCAGATTCGGACCGGGGAGCTGTTTTTT
.,.,TRBJ2-2,TRBV5-4,CASSLAGGKAGELFF,TGTGCCAGCAGCTTGGCGGGGGGCAAGGCCGGGGAGCTGTTTTTT
.,.,TRBJ1-4,TRBV5-4,CASSLGAGVVGEKLFF,TGTGCCAGCAGCTTGGGGGCAGGGGTGGTAGGAGAAAAACTGTTTTTT
.,TRBD2,TRBJ2-3,TRBV6-1,CASSPGGSTDTQYF,TGTGCCAGCAGCCCCGGGGGGAGCACAGATACGCAGTATTTT
.,TRBD1,TRBJ1-1,TRBV5-1,CASSGGLSGGSTEAFF,TGCGCCAGCAGCGGGGGGTTGTCAGGGGGTTCCACTGAAGCTTTCTTT
.,TRBD1,TRBJ2-7,TRBV6-1,CASSEGQGGYF,TGTGCCAGCAGTGAAGGACAGGGGGGGTACTTC
.,TRBD2,TRBJ2-5,TRBV5-1,CASSFSGGMAETQYF,TGCGCCAGCAGCTTTAGCGGGGGTATGGCGGAGACCCAGTACTTC
once,.,TRBJ2-4,TRBV5-8,CASSLGQSLAKNIQYF,TGTGCCAGCAGCTTAGGACAGTCCCTAGCCAAAAACATTCAGTACTTC
.,TRBD1,TRBJ1-2,TRBV6-5,CASSYSTGQGGYGYTF,TGTGCCAGCAGTTACTCGACGGGACAGGGGGGCTATGGCTACACCTTC
.,.,TRBJ1-5,TRBV11-2,CASSLEPGGGQPQHF,TGTGCCAGCAGCTTGGAACCGGGTGGAGGACAGCCCCAGCATTTT
.,.,TRBJ1-2,TRBV20-1,CSALQGGGYTF,TGCAGTGCGCTTCAGGGAGGTGGCTACACCTTC
.,TRBD1,TRBJ1-2,TRBV6-6,CASSWRQGNGYTF,TGTGCCAGCAGTTGGAGACAGGGCAATGGCTACACCTTC
.,.,TRBJ2-2,TRBV7-2,CASSLGLGGANTGELFF,TGTGCCAGCAGCTTAGGTTTGGGGGGAGCGAACACCGGGGAGCTGTTTTTT
.,.,TRBJ1-4,TRBV10-3,CAISEHQEGNEKLFF,TGTGCCATCAGTGAGCATCAAGAGGGTAATGAAAAACTGTTTTTT
once,.,TRBJ1-6,TRBV21-1,CASSKEQGKASPLHF,TGTGCCAGCAGCAAAGAACAGGGGAAGGCTTCACCCCTCCACTTT
.,TRBD1,TRBJ1-5,TRBV27,CAGSPDRGNQPQHF,TGTGCCGGCAGTCCAGACAGGGGCAATCAGCCCCAGCATTTT
.,TRBD2,TRBJ2-1,TRBV29-1,CSVKGLAATVGQFF,TGCAGCGTTAAGGGACTAGCGGCCACTGTCGGGCAGTTCTTC
once,.,TRBJ2-7,TRBV9,CASSVGLGAYEQYF,TGTGCCAGCAGCGTAGGTCTCGGGGCCTACGAGCAGTACTTC
.,TRBD1,TRBJ1-2,TRBV15,CATSRSEDRPGYTF,TGTGCCACCAGCAGATCGGAGGACAGGCCAGGCTACACCTTC
.,TRBD1,TRBJ2-5,TRBV2,CASTTIGGWETQYF,TGTGCCAGCACAACGATAGGGGGCTGGGAGACCCAGTACTTC
.,TRBD2,TRBJ2-3,TRBV18,CASSPSGGATDTQYF,TGTGCCAGCTCACCCAGCGGGGGGGCCACAGATACGCAGTATTTT
.,.,TRBJ2-3,TRBV5-6,CASSLVWAEPDTQYF,TGTGCCAGCAGCTTGGTGTGGGCAGAACCAGATACGCAGTATTTT
.,.,TRBJ2-4,TRBV4-1,CASSQVAGIQYF,TGCGCCAGCAGCCAAGTGGCGGGGATTCAGTACTTC
.,TRBD1,TRBJ2-7,TRBV7-2,CASSPQGDSYEQYF,TGTGCCAGCAGCCCCCAGGGGGACTCCTACGAGCAGTACTTC
.,.,TRBJ2-7,TRBV15,CATSRDRTTGNEQYF,TGTGCCACCAGCAGAGATCGAACCACAGGGAACGAGCAGTACTTC
.,TRBD1,TRBJ1-1,TRBV27,CASSRQGRHAEAFF,TGTGCCAGCAGTAGACAGGGACGACACGCTGAAGCTTTCTTT
.,.,TRBJ1-6,TRBV10-2,CASSAGEANSPLHF,TGCGCCAGCAGTGCGGGGGAGGCAAATTCACCCCTCCACTTT
.,TRBD2,TRBJ2-1,TRBV10-3,CAISARGGGEDEQFF,TGTGCCATCAGTGCGAGGGGCGGGGGGGAGGATGAGCAGTTCTTC
.,TRBD1,TRBJ1-2,TRBV27,CASSLSAHDRGGGYTF,TGTGCCAGCAGTTTATCCGCCCATGACAGGGGTGGAGGCTACACCTTC
.,TRBD2,TRBJ2-5,TRBV5-1,CASSIFGGAPETQYF,TGCGCCAGCAGCATATTCGGGGGGGCCCCAGAGACCCAGTACTTC
.,.,TRBJ1-6,TRBV11-2,CASSLAVNNSPLHF,TGTGCCAGCAGCTTAGCCGTAAATAATTCACCCCTCCACTTT
.,TRBD1,TRBJ2-2,TRBV7-9,CASSHMAGTGNTGELFF,TGTGCCAGCAGCCACATGGCCGGGACAGGTAACACCGGGGAGCTGTTTTTT
.,.,TRBJ2-3,TRBV6-6,CASSYFAGSTDTQYF,TGTGCCAGCAGTTACTTTGCGGGTAGCACAGATACGCAGTATTTT
.,TRBD1,TRBJ1-2,TRBV18,CASSHGQGANYGYTF,TGTGCCAGCTCCCACGGACAGGGGGCGAACTATGGCTACACCTTC
.,TRBD1,TRBJ2-5,TRBV18,CASSPNTGDAETQYF,TGTGCCAGCTCACCCAACACAGGGGACGCGGAGACCCAGTACTTC
.,.,TRBJ2-2,TRBV14,CASSLGQSWELFF,TGTGCCAGCAGCCTAGGACAGTCCTGGGAGCTGTTTTTT
.,.,TRBJ1-1,TRBV5-4,CASSLDRANTEAFF,TGTGCCAGCAGCTTGGACAGGGCGAACACTGAAGCTTTCTTT
.,TRBD1,TRBJ2-7,TRBV7-6,CASSQGPGQALTYEQYF,TGTGCCAGCAGCCAAGGGCCTGGACAGGCCCTCACCTACGAGCAGTACTTC
.,TRBD2,TRBJ2-3,TRBV5-1,CASSQTSGGGTDTQYF,TGCGCCAGCAGCCAGACTAGCGGGGGAGGCACAGATACGCAGTATTTT
.,.,TRBJ2-3,TRBV10-3,CAIRGLTGDTQYF,TGTGCCATCAGGGGACTTACGGGCGATACGCAGTATTTT
few,TRBD1,TRBJ1-1,TRBV6-5,CASSYRDRVEAFF,TGTGCCAGCAGTTACAGAGACAGGGTTGAAGCTTTCTTT
.,TRBD1,TRBJ2-5,TRBV5-1,CASSGGQGGRETQYF,TGCGCCAGCAGCGGGGGACAGGGAGGTAGGGAGACCCAGTACTTC
.,.,TRBJ2-2,TRBV7-3,CASKQGWNTGELFF,TGTGCCAGCAAACAGGGTTGGAACACCGGGGAGCTGTTTTTT
.,.,TRBJ2-3,TRBV5-1,CASRSLGGEISTDTQYF,TGCGCCAGCAGGAGCCTGGGGGGAGAGATTAGCACAGATACGCAGTATTTT
once,TRBD1,TRBJ2-2,TRBV15,CATSSSDRVGTGELFF,TGTGCCACCAGCAGCTCGGACAGGGTGGGCACCGGGGAGCTGTTTTTT
.,.,TRBJ1-4,TRBV9,CASSVGLGGAGTNEKLFF,TGTGCCAGCAGCGTAGGGCTTGGGGGGGCCGGAACTAATGAAAAACTGTTTTTT